This T cell receptor beta chain derives from a study of blood T cells in healthy people across ages. Study results and limitations: More naive CD4+ cells and higher diversity were found in long-lived than in aged donors. CMV status of donors was unknown, possibly confounding expanded clonotype changes.

V shed 2 bases, J shed 3 bases, and the junction held 1 base outside the gene matches. The CDR3 is 14 amino acids. The sample holds a few counts of this clonotype. The antigen remains undetermined. PCR was performed a second time for about 7 to 11 cycles using a sample-barcoded 5' primer and a J-beta primer mix. Each cDNA molecule was tagged by a template-switch adaptor that had 12 random nucleotides. TCRdb re-called the 5' RACE reads with MiXCR, one entry per CDR3 protein. The data contain approximately 600,000 distinct CDR3 sequences, roughly 53% of them singletons. This sequence originates from a man aged 60 to 69 in good health. Sample: blood. This rearrangement joins TRBV12-3 or TRBV12-4 to TRBJ2-7; 10 nucleotides match TRBD2. DNA for the CDR3: TGTGCCAGCAGTTTAATAGCGGGGGGCTACGAGCAGTACTTC. As protein: CASSLIAGGYEQYF.